The 28 T cell receptor beta chains below all came from one sample that was sequenced in a study of T cells in Graves' hyperthyroidism and ophthalmopathy. What was amplified from RNA transcripts were TCR beta CDR3 regions. Initially, a first-round RT-PCR of the TCR CDR3 employed the HTBI primer set. Each CDR3 protein is one row after TCRdb ran MiXCR on the multiplex PCR reads. Here the sample spans roughly 380,000 distinct CDR3 sequences, roughly an eighth being singletons. Sample: blood. These TCRs come from a woman under 30 with Graves' hyperthyroidism.

This clonotype was counted a few times. The rearrangement links TRBV4-1 to TRBJ2-6; D possibly corresponds to TRBD2 (5 bases). The germline V gene encodes CDR1 MGHRA and CDR2 YSYEKL. The V gene lost 0 bases and the J gene lost 0 bases, with 9 bases spanning the gap. CDR3 length equals 17 residues. CDR3 sequence reads: CASSQDGAGSGANVLTF. The CDR3 DNA sequence: TGCGCCAGCAGCCAAGATGGCGCGGGCTCTGGGGCCAACGTCCTGACTTTC.

This clonotype was found many times. The chain uses TRBV10-3 and TRBJ2-2, with D possibly TRBD2 on 6 matching bases. The V gene's germline CDR1 is ENHRY and CDR2 SYGVKD. CDR3 length: 16 residues. The V gene lost 3 bases and the J gene lost 2 bases, with 13 bases spanning the gap. CDR3 in DNA: TGTGCCATCAGTGACCGGGAGTCGGCTAACACCGGGGAGCTGTTTTTT. It encodes CAISDRESANTGELFF.

This clonotype was seen repeatedly, ten times or more. This chain links TRBV20-1 with TRBJ2-7; D remains unclear. V was shortened by 3 bases and J by 7 bases, with 10 bases between the two germline ends. The germline V gene has CDR1 DFQATT and CDR2 SNEGSKA (reference sequence). CDR3 length: 11 amino acids. CDR3 sequence: CSASDPEEQYF. The CDR3 region has the DNA TGCAGTGCTAGTGACCCTGAGGAGCAGTACTTC.

The rearrangement links TRBV19 to TRBJ1-1; 7 bases line up with TRBD1. The germline V gene encodes CDR1 LNHDA and CDR2 SQIVND (reference sequence). This CDR3 comprises 13 residues. V shed 3 bases and J 7 bases; nucleotides not matched to a gene: 5. CDR3 region: CASSMAAGGEAFF. CDR3 nucleotides: TGTGCCAGTAGTATGGCGGCAGGGGGTGAAGCTTTCTTT.

Many counts were recorded for this clonotype. The chain uses TRBV6-5 and TRBJ1-5; unclear D gene. The CDR3 has 15 residues. In germline, CDR1 is MNHEY, CDR2 SVGAGI. Trimming took off 0 bases at V and 3 bases at J, with 9 bases between the two ends. The CDR3 nucleotides read TGTGCCAGCAGTTACTCAGGGCAGGTCAATCAGCCCCAGCATTTT. It codes for CASSYSGQVNQPQHF.

This clonotype was found many times. No DNA is shown, since the ends of the CDR3 on it are uncertain; the CDR3 is the one TCRdb lists. The chain uses TRBV5-6 and TRBJ1-5. With termini counted, the CDR3 has 14 amino acids. Germline CDR1 reads SGHDT; CDR2 reads YYEEEE. The chain's CDR3 is CASSFGPGDQPQHF.

Many counts were recorded for this clonotype. The chain has TRBV5-5 and TRBJ2-1; D unclear. The CDR3 covers 15 residues. V gave up 4 bases and J gave up 6 bases, with 17 bases separating them. The V gene's germline CDR1 is SGHKS and CDR2 YYEKEE (reference sequence). The DNA of the CDR3 is TGTGCCAGCAGCCAAGATCCCGGATTGCCCAATGAGCAGTTCTTC. Amino acid sequence: CASSQDPGLPNEQFF.

This clonotype occurred many times. The chain carries TRBV30 and TRBJ1-1; 7 bases fit TRBD1. The J segment lost 4 bases and the V segment lost 1 base, leaving 9 bases of the junction unmatched. Germline V gene lookup returns CDR1 GTSNPN and CDR2 SVGIG (reference sequence). The CDR3 extends over 15 amino acids. The DNA for the CDR3 is TGTGCCTGGAGTGCAGAGACAGGGTGGAGCACTGAAGCTTTCTTT. Encoded protein: CAWSAETGWSTEAFF.

As DNA, the CDR3 is TGTGCCAGCAGTTACCGGACTACGAACACCGGGGAGCTGTTTTTT. It translates to CASSYRTTNTGELFF. This chain connects TRBV6-5 to TRBJ2-2; possible D gene TRBD2, 6 bases. V shed 2 bases and J shed 0 bases, with 7 bases lying between them. The V gene's germline CDR1 is MNHEY and CDR2 SVGAGI. The CDR3 is made up of 15 amino acids.

This clonotype has only a few counts. The chain recombines TRBV9 with TRBJ2-3; D unclear. Trimming took off 4 bases at V and 6 bases at J, with 21 bases between the two ends. CDR1 and CDR2 (germline): SGDLS, YYNGEE. There are 16 residues in the CDR3. The CDR3 region has the DNA TGTGCCAGCAGCACCAACCCGACCGCCGAGGTCGATACGCAGTATTTT. Amino acid sequence: CASSTNPTAEVDTQYF.

This clonotype was seen once. V is TRBV20-1 and J is TRBJ1-1, with 7 nucleotides matching TRBD1. The length of the CDR3 is 12 residues. CDR1 is DFQATT, CDR2 SNEGSKA, per germline (reference sequence). The J segment lost 7 bases and the V segment lost 2 bases, leaving 4 bases of the junction unmatched. CDR3 region: CSARPQGGEAFF. In nucleotides, the CDR3 is TGCAGTGCTAGACCTCAGGGGGGTGAAGCTTTCTTT.

The chain joins TRBV11-2 to TRBJ1-4; unclear D gene. The length of the CDR3 is 16 residues. Between the trimmed V and J ends, which lost 4 bases and 4 bases, there was a span of 16 bases. From germline, CDR1 is SGHAT and CDR2 FQNNGV. CDR3 loop: CASSYREGAVNEKLFF. CDR3 bases: TGTGCCAGCAGCTATCGAGAAGGCGCCGTTAATGAAAAACTGTTTTTT.

A word on this clonotype: Possible read error: a much larger clone is one base away. The chain has TRBV12-3 or TRBV12-4 and TRBJ1-3, with 8 nucleotides matching TRBD1. The CDR3 is made up of 14 amino acids. CDR3 DNA: TGTGGCAGCAGTCGACAGGGACAGGAAAACACCATATATTTT. Its protein is CGSSRQGQENTIYF.

This clonotype has ten or more counts. The chain recombines TRBV28 with TRBJ2-7; D is possibly TRBD1 (5 bases). CDR3 size: 14 residues. The germline V and J ends were trimmed by 6 bases and 3 bases, with 15 bases remaining between them. Germline V CDR1 and CDR2: MDHEN, SYDVKM. Written as DNA, the CDR3 is TGTGCCAGCAGACAAATACAGGCTAACTACGAGCAGTACTTC. Protein product: CASRQIQANYEQYF.

The V gene is TRBV9, the J gene TRBJ2-2; TRBD2 matches 9 bases. The germline V gene encodes CDR1 SGDLS and CDR2 YYNGEE. This CDR3 has 16 amino acids. V shed 4 bases, J shed 6 bases, and the junction held 10 bases outside the gene matches. The chain's CDR3 is CASSPNPSGKSGELFF. The DNA for the CDR3 is TGTGCCAGCAGCCCCAATCCTAGCGGGAAGTCCGGGGAGCTGTTTTTT.

This clonotype occurred many times. The V and J genes are TRBV30 and TRBJ1-4, with unresolved D. Germline CDR1 is GTSNPN and CDR2 is SVGIG (reference sequence). V lost 3 bases and J lost 8, with 7 bases in between. The CDR3 runs 11 residues. The CDR3 sequence: CAWRSWEKLFF. The CDR3 DNA is TGTGCCTGGAGAAGTTGGGAAAAACTGTTTTTT.

The chain is built from TRBV20-1 and TRBJ2-5; 10 nucleotides match TRBD1. Germline V gives CDR1 DFQATT, CDR2 SNEGSKA (reference sequence). The CDR3 has 17 amino acids. Trimming removed 5 bases from V and 5 bases from J; junction bases left unmatched: 17. The CDR3: CSASGTGEDAAPETQYF. The CDR3 DNA reads as TGCAGTGCTTCCGGGACAGGGGAGGACGCCGCACCGGAGACCCAGTACTTC.

This clonotype was observed at least ten times. The chain couples TRBV12-3 or TRBV12-4 to TRBJ1-2, with a tentative D call TRBD1 (5 bases). Trimming took 2 bases from V and 8 from J, leaving 12 bases between them. The CDR3 sequence is 13 residues long. CDR3 sequence (DNA): TGTGCCAGCAGTTTACGGAGGGGTGACGGCTACACCTTC. This gives the protein CASSLRRGDGYTF.

The genes are TRBV4-3 and TRBJ2-3; D may be TRBD1 (6 bases). The V gene's germline CDR1 is LGHNA and CDR2 YSLEER. The V and J ends lost 1 base and 2 bases respectively, with 16 bases between them. The CDR3 length is 17 residues. CDR3 residues: CASSQVRLGGNTDTQYF. DNA for the CDR3: TGCGCCAGCAGCCAAGTACGGTTAGGGGGTAACACAGATACGCAGTATTTT.

The chain has TRBV5-4 and TRBJ2-2, with D uncertain. Germline V gives CDR1 SGHNT, CDR2 YYREEE (reference sequence). The V and J ends lost 3 bases and 3 bases respectively, with 12 bases between them. The CDR3 consists of 15 residues. The CDR3 loop reads CASSWELRHTGELFF. In nucleotides, the CDR3 is TGTGCCAGCAGCTGGGAATTACGGCACACCGGGGAGCTGTTTTTT.

This clonotype showed up many times. The chain couples TRBV20-1 to TRBJ1-5, with TRBD1 identical over 7 bases. The CDR3 spans 15 residues. CDR1 DFQATT and CDR2 SNEGSKA come from the germline V gene (reference sequence). The V gene end was trimmed by 6 bases and the J gene end by 3 bases; junction bases not matched to a gene: 11. CDR3 region: CSAHNPTGLNQPQHF. The DNA of the CDR3 is TGCAGTGCCCATAACCCGACAGGGCTCAATCAGCCCCAGCATTTT.

This clonotype was counted between two and nine times. This chain links TRBV10-3 with TRBJ2-7; 7 nucleotides agree with TRBD2. Trimming cost V 6 bases and J 0 bases; bases outside gene matches: 5. Germline V gene lookup returns CDR1 ENHRY and CDR2 SYGVKD. The CDR3 extends over 14 amino acids. The CDR3 is CAIRGAGHSYEQYF. The CDR3 DNA sequence: TGTGCCATCAGGGGAGCGGGGCACTCCTACGAGCAGTACTTC.

This clonotype was detected ten times or more. J is TRBJ1-1 and V is TRBV2; D gene ambiguous. The CDR3 spans 14 residues. The germline V gene encodes CDR1 SNHLY and CDR2 FYNNEI. Deletions cut 6 bases from V and 0 bases from J, with 11 bases between. CDR3 DNA: TGTGCCAGCAGAGAGAGACACCTGAACACTGAAGCTTTCTTT. This gives the protein CASRERHLNTEAFF.

This clonotype showed up just a few times. At one end, the junction sequence differs from germline, possibly due to a read error. The chain combines TRBV3-1 with TRBJ2-5; D remains ambiguous. CDR1 and CDR2 (germline): LGHDT, YNNKEL (reference sequence). The CDR3 covers 15 residues. The CDR3 spells CANSQGPGRQETQYF. The CDR3 region has the DNA TGTGCCAACAGCCAAGGTCCGGGCAGGCAAGAGACCCAGTACTTC.

The V gene is TRBV4-3, the J gene TRBJ1-4, with a possible D match to TRBD1 (5 bases). This CDR3 spans 14 amino acids. V was shortened by 3 bases and J by 5 bases, with 10 bases between the two germline ends. CDR1 is LGHNA and CDR2 is YSLEER in the germline V gene. The CDR3 reads CASSQQGLNEKLFF. As DNA, the CDR3 is TGCGCCAGCAGCCAGCAGGGTCTAAATGAAAAACTGTTTTTT.

In this sample, this clonotype turned up many times. The gene calls are TRBV7-6 and TRBJ2-4; 8 bases line up with TRBD1. The CDR3 loop spans 16 amino acids. The trim removed 4 bases at V and 5 bases at J, leaving 10 bases unmatched. Germline assignment: CDR1 SGHVS and CDR2 FNYEAQ. The DNA for the CDR3 is TGTGCCAGCAGCTCGCAGAAAGGACAGGGACAAAACATTCAGTACTTC. Amino acid sequence: CASSSQKGQGQNIQYF.

At least ten counts were recorded for this clonotype. The chain combines TRBV30 with TRBJ1-1; D is unclear. The CDR3 covers 10 residues. Germline CDR1 is GTSNPN and CDR2 is SVGIG (reference sequence). V shed 2 bases and J shed 2 bases, with 0 bases lying between them. CDR3 in DNA: TGTGCCTGGAGTAACACTGAAGCTTTCTTT. Translating it yields CAWSNTEAFF.

There are a few counts of this clonotype. The V and J genes are TRBV18 and TRBJ1-1; 8 nucleotides match TRBD1. The CDR3 is made up of 13 amino acids. Germline trimming cut 4 bases from V and 3 bases from J; bases unmatched to any gene: 1. Germline loops: CDR1 KGHSH, CDR2 LQKENI. The CDR3 DNA reads as TGTGCCAGCTCACAGACAGGGGACACTGAAGCTTTCTTT. Translating gives CASSQTGDTEAFF.